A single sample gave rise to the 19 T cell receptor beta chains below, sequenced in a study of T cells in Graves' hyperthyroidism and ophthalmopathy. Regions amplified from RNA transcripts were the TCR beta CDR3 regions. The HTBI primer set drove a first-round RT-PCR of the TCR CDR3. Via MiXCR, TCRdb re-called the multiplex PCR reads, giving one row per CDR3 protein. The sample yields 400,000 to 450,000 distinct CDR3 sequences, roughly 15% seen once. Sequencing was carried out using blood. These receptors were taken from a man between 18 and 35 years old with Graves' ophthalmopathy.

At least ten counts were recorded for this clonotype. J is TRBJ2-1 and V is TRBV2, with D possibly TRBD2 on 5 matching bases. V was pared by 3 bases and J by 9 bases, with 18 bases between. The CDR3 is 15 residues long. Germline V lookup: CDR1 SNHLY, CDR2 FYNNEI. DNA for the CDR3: TGTGCCAGCAGTGAGAGGTCGGGAAGCCCCGGTGAGCAGTTCTTC. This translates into CASSERSGSPGEQFF. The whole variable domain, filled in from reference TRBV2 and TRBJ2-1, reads EPEVTQTPSHQVTQMGQEVILRCVPISNHLYFYWYRQILGQKVEFLVSFYNNEISEKSEIFDDQFSVERPDGSNFTLKIRSTKLEDSAMYFCASSERSGSPGEQFFGPGTRLTVL.

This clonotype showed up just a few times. The CDR3 DNA reads as TGTGCCAGCAGTTACTCCTGGGACGGCAAAAACATTCAGTACTTC. Protein: CASSYSWDGKNIQYF. This rearrangement joins TRBV6-5 to TRBJ2-4; D possibly matches TRBD1 or TRBD2 (5 bases each). The V and J ends lost 0 bases and 3 bases respectively, with 9 bases between them. Germline CDR1 MNHEY, CDR2 SVGAGI. This CDR3 has 15 amino acids.

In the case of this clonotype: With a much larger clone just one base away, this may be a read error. The CDR3: CASSLGQGSPTEAFF. In DNA form, the CDR3 reads TGTGCCAGCAGCTTGGGACAGGGGAGCCCCACTGAAGCTTTCTTT. The J gene is TRBJ1-1, the V gene TRBV11-2, with 10 bases lining up with TRBD1. The CDR3 totals 15 residues. V gave up 3 bases and J gave up 4 bases; unmatched junction bases: 5. From germline, CDR1 is SGHAT and CDR2 FQNNGV.

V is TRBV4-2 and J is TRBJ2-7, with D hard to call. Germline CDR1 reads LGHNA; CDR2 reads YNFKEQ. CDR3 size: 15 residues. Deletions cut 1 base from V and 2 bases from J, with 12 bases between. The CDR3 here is CASSQVRKDPYEQYF. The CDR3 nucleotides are TGTGCCAGCAGCCAAGTAAGGAAAGACCCCTACGAGCAGTACTTC.

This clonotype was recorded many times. This chain's CDR3 is CASSRRGESSYEQYF. The DNA of the CDR3 is TGTGCCAGCAGTCGGCGGGGGGAGAGCTCCTACGAGCAGTACTTC. The chain couples TRBV27 to TRBJ2-7; 8 bases are a match to TRBD2. Trimming took 5 bases from V and 0 from J; bases not matched to a gene: 6. Looked up from germline, CDR1 is MNHEY and CDR2 is SMNVEV (reference sequence). There are 15 residues in the CDR3.

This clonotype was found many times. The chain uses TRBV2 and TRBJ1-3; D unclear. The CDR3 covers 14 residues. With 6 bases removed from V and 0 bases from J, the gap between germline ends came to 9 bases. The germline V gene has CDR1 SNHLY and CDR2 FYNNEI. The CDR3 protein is CASSGLTSGNTIYF. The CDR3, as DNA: TGTGCCAGCAGCGGACTGACCTCTGGAAACACCATATATTTT.

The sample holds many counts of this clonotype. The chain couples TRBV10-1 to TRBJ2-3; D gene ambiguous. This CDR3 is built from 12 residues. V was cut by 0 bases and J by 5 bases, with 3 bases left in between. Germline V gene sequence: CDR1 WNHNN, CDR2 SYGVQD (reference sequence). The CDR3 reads CASSESEDTQYF. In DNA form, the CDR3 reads TGCGCCAGCAGTGAGTCGGAAGATACGCAGTATTTT.

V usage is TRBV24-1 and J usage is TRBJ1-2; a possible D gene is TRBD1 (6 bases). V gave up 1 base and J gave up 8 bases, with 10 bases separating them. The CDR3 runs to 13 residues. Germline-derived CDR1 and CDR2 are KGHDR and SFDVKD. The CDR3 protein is CATSDFTGLGYTF. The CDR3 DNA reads TGTGCCACCAGTGATTTCACAGGGTTGGGCTACACCTTC.

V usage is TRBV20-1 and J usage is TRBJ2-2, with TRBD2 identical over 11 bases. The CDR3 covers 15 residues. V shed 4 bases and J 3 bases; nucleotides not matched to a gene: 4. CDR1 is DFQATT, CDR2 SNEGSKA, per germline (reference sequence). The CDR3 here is CSAIGTSGYTGELFF. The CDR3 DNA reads TGCAGTGCTATCGGGACTAGCGGATACACCGGGGAGCTGTTTTTT.

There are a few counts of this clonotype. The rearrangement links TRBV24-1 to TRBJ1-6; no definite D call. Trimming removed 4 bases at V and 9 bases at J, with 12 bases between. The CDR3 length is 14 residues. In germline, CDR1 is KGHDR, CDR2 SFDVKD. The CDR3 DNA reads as TGTGCCACCAGTGAAGGGCAGCTCTTTTCACCCCTCCACTTT. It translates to CATSEGQLFSPLHF.

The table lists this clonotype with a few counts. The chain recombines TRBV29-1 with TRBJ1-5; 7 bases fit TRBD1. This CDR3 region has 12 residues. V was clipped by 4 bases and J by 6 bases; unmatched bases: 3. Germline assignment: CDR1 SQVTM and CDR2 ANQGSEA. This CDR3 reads CSVAGGGQPQHF. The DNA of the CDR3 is TGCAGCGTTGCAGGGGGGGGTCAGCCCCAGCATTTT.

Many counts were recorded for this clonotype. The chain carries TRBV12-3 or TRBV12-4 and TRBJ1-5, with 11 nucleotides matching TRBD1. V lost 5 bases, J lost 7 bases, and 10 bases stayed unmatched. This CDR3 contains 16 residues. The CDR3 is CASSAGQGAQGQPQHF. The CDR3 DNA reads TGTGCCAGCAGTGCAGGACAGGGGGCGCAGGGACAGCCCCAGCATTTT.

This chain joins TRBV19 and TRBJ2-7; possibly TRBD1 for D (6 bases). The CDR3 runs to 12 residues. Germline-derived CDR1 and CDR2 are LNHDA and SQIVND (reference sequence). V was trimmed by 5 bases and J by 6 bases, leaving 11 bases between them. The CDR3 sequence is CASSDRRLEQYF. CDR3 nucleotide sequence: TGTGCCAGTAGTGACAGGCGCCTCGAGCAGTACTTC.

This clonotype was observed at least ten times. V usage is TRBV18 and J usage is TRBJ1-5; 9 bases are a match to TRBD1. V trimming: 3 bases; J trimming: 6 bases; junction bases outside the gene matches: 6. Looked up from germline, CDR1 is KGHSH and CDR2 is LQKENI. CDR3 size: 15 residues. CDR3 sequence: CASSPGTGTAQPQHF. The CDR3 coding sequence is TGTGCCAGCTCACCCGGGACAGGGACAGCTCAGCCCCAGCATTTT.

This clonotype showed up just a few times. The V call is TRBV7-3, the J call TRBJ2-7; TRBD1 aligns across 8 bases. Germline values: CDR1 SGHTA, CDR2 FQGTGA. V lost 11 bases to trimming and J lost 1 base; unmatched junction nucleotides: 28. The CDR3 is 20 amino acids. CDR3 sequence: CAWTQNWIFSRDRSSYEQYF. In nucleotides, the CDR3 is TGTGCCTGGACCCAAAATTGGATCTTTAGCCGGGACAGGTCGTCCTACGAGCAGTACTTC.

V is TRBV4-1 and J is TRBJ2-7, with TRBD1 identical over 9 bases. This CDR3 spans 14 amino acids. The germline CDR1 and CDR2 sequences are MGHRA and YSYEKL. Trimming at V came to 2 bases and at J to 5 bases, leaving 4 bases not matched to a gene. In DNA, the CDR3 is TGCGCCAGCAGCCAACTAAGGACAGGGGACGAGCAGTACTTC. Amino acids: CASSQLRTGDEQYF.

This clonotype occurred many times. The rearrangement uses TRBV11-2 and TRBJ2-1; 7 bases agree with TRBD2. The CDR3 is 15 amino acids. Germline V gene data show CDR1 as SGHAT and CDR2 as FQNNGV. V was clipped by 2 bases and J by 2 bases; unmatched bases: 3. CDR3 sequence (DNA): TGTGCCAGCAGCTTACGGCGGGAGCCCTACAATGAGCAGTTCTTC. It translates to CASSLRREPYNEQFF.

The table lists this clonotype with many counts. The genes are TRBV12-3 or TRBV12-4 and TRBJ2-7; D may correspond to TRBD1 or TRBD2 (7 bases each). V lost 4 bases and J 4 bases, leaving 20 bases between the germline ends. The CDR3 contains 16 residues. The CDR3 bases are TGTGCCAGCAGTTCGGGTCAGGGGGGGGTCGCTTACGAGCAGTACTTC. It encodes CASSSGQGGVAYEQYF.

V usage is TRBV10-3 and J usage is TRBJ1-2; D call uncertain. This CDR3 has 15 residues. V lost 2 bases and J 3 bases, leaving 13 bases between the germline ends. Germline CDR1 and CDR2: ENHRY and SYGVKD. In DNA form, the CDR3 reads TGTGCCATCAGTGAGAGGGCCGAAGCGTACTATGGCTACACCTTC. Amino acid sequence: CAISERAEAYYGYTF.